The 19 T cell receptor beta chains listed next were all sequenced from one sample in a study of response to subunit inactivated influenza vaccine listed by TCRdb under 2018. The library came from RT-PCR. The data were produced on an Illumina HiSeq 2500. TCRdb reworked the public reads: Q25 trimming with fastp, MiXCR clone assembly, productive beta chains retained. Rows are unified per CDR3 protein, each entry keeping the most common DNA and genes. Present in this sample are around 760,000 distinct CDR3 sequences, 14% of which were seen just once. Around 7.3% of the sample goes to the ten largest clones. Specimen: PBMCs from blood, collected 14 to 15 days before vaccination. These receptors all come from a man between 45 and 60 years old who received an inactivated influenza vaccine. Donor details come from another sample of the same person, matched by shared clones.

There are a few counts of this clonotype. This chain connects TRBV4-3 to TRBJ2-2; D not resolved. The CDR3 loop spans 15 amino acids. V was cut by 0 bases and J by 3 bases, with 8 bases left in between. From germline, CDR1 is LGHNA and CDR2 YSLEER. The CDR3 DNA reads TGCGCCAGCAGCCAAGATTTGGTGGACACCGGGGAGCTGTTTTTT. Translated: CASSQDLVDTGELFF.

The V gene is TRBV20-1, the J gene TRBJ2-1; D gene unclear. This CDR3 is built from 14 residues. Trimming left V 3 bases short and J 4 bases short, with 13 bases between. In germline, CDR1 is DFQATT, CDR2 SNEGSKA (reference sequence). CDR3 coding DNA: TGCAGTGCTAGTTATGACGCCAGATACAATGAGCAGTTCTTC. Translating it yields CSASYDARYNEQFF.

The V gene is TRBV10-3, the J gene TRBJ2-1; a possible D gene is TRBD1 (6 bases). The CDR3 is 16 amino acids. V was shortened by 6 bases and J by 6 bases, with 21 bases between the two germline ends. Germline loops: CDR1 ENHRY, CDR2 SYGVKD. The CDR3: CAISLLLEGGPNEQFF. The CDR3 bases are TGTGCCATCAGCCTCCTACTAGAAGGGGGACCCAATGAGCAGTTCTTC.

The sample holds a few counts of this clonotype. The rearrangement links TRBV5-4 to TRBJ2-1; the D is unclear. V dropped 0 bases and J dropped 7 bases, with 11 bases sitting between them. CDR3 length: 14 amino acids. In germline, CDR1 is SGHNT, CDR2 YYREEE (reference sequence). In DNA, the CDR3 is TGTGCCAGCAGCTTGGTCGGTACGAGAAATGAGCAGTTCTTC. Its protein is CASSLVGTRNEQFF.

The rearrangement uses TRBV13 and TRBJ2-1; 9 bases map to TRBD2. The V gene's germline CDR1 is PRHDT and CDR2 FYEKMQ (reference sequence). CDR3 size: 16 residues. With 7 bases clipped from V and 3 bases from J, the junction kept 10 bases outside the gene matches. The CDR3 reads CASIIFSGSGYNEQFF. In DNA form, the CDR3 reads TGTGCCAGCATAATTTTTAGCGGGAGTGGCTACAATGAGCAGTTCTTC.

A few counts support this clonotype. This chain uses TRBV5-4 with TRBJ2-2; a possible D gene is TRBD2 (5 bases). The CDR3 is made up of 16 amino acids. Germline CDR1 reads SGHNT; CDR2 reads YYREEE (reference sequence). Deletions cut 0 bases from V and 3 bases from J, with 12 bases between. The DNA for the CDR3 is TGTGCCAGCAGCTTGGGGTCCGAGGGCGACACCGGGGAGCTGTTTTTT. Residues: CASSLGSEGDTGELFF. Supplemented by reference TRBV5-4 and TRBJ2-2, the full variable domain reads ETGVTQSPTHLIKTRGQQVTLRCSSQSGHNTVSWYQQALGQGPQFIFQYYREEENGRGNFPPRFSGLQFPNYSSELNVNALELDDSALYLCASSLGSEGDTGELFFGEGSRLTVL.

This clonotype has only a few counts. The chain is built from TRBV5-1 and TRBJ2-1; tentative D call: TRBD2 (6 bases). Between the trimmed V and J ends, which lost 10 bases and 7 bases, there was a span of 18 bases. This CDR3 spans 13 amino acids. Germline values: CDR1 SGHRS, CDR2 YFSETQ. CDR3 bases: TGCGCCTGCGGGGCAGTCCTGGGGAATGAGCAGTTCTTC. Translating it yields CACGAVLGNEQFF. Complete variable domain (other parts from reference TRBV5-1 and TRBJ2-1): KAGVTQTPRYLIKTRGQQVTLSCSPISGHRSVSWYQQTPGQGLQFLFEYFSETQRNKGNFPGRFSGRQFSNSRSEMNVSTLELGDSALYLCACGAVLGNEQFFGPGTRLTVL.

This clonotype showed up many times. The chain uses TRBV20-1 and TRBJ2-7; TRBD2 agrees at 13 bases. The length of the CDR3 is 12 residues. V gave up 6 bases and J gave up 7 bases; unmatched junction bases: 3. Germline V gene lookup returns CDR1 DFQATT and CDR2 SNEGSKA (reference sequence). CDR3 nucleotide sequence: TGCAGTGCCCCGGGACTAGCGGGGGAGCAGTACTTC. Amino acids: CSAPGLAGEQYF.

This clonotype was seen a few times. CDR3 protein: CASSRGTSRGELFF. CDR3 DNA sequence: TGTGCCAGCAGCCGAGGGACATCTAGGGGGGAGCTGTTTTTT. The chain combines TRBV7-8 with TRBJ2-2; a possible D gene is TRBD1 (6 bases). Germline assignment: CDR1 SGHVS and CDR2 FQNEAQ. The CDR3 spans 14 residues. V gave up 5 bases and J gave up 8 bases, with 15 bases separating them.

The genes are TRBV12-3 or TRBV12-4 and TRBJ1-1; no firm D call. The CDR3 sequence is 13 residues long. V shed 2 bases and J shed 2 bases, with 6 bases lying between them. The CDR3 spells CASSLRINTEAFF. The DNA for the CDR3 is TGTGCCAGCAGTTTACGGATTAACACTGAAGCTTTCTTT.

At least ten counts were recorded for this clonotype. The V call is TRBV10-3, the J call TRBJ2-1, with 9 bases fitting TRBD1. With V trimmed by 2 bases and J by 4 bases, 3 bases remained unmatched. CDR1 and CDR2 (germline): ENHRY, SYGVKD. This CDR3 comprises 15 residues. CDR3 bases: TGTGCCATCAGTGAGGAGGGGACAGGGTACAATGAGCAGTTCTTC. The encoded protein is CAISEEGTGYNEQFF.

J is TRBJ2-3 and V is TRBV27; tentative D call: TRBD2 (5 bases). Germline CDR1 MNHEY, CDR2 SMNVEV (reference sequence). The V and J ends lost 6 bases and 3 bases respectively, with 16 bases between them. This CDR3 is built from 15 residues. CDR3 protein: CASSATGWWTDTQYF. The CDR3 DNA is TGTGCCAGCAGCGCAACGGGGTGGTGGACAGATACGCAGTATTTT.

The chain uses TRBV11-2 and TRBJ2-5; D gene ambiguous. This CDR3 contains 15 residues. CDR1 and CDR2 from the germline V gene are SGHAT and FQNNGV. The V gene lost 1 base and the J gene lost 2 bases, with 11 bases spanning the gap. CDR3 DNA: TGTGCCAGCAGCTTAGGGGCGTTAGGACAAGAGACCCAGTACTTC. Translating it yields CASSLGALGQETQYF.

This clonotype has more than one count but fewer than ten. The genes are TRBV4-2 and TRBJ2-1; D is unclear. V lost 1 base and J 8 bases, leaving 18 bases between the germline ends. This CDR3 comprises 16 residues. Germline CDR1 LGHNA, CDR2 YNFKEQ. The CDR3 DNA reads TGTGCCAGCAGCCAAGTCCTTAGGGCGGAAGGTGATGAGCAGTTCTTC. Protein: CASSQVLRAEGDEQFF.

In its sample, this clonotype was seen many times. This chain connects TRBV7-9 to TRBJ1-4; 7 bases match TRBD1. Trimming took 1 base from V and 8 from J; bases not matched to a gene: 4. The CDR3 loop spans 14 amino acids. Germline CDR1 and CDR2: SEHNR and FQNEAQ (reference sequence). CDR3 amino acids: CASSLGTGEEKLFF. The CDR3, as DNA: TGTGCCAGCAGCTTAGGCACAGGGGAAGAAAAACTGTTTTTT.

This rearrangement joins TRBV28 to TRBJ1-2, with 8 bases fitting TRBD1. V dropped 6 bases and J dropped 8; count of bases not matched to a gene: 5. The CDR3 contains 12 residues. Germline lookup yields CDR1 MDHEN and CDR2 SYDVKM. The CDR3 loop reads CASSNRGIGYTF. In DNA form, the CDR3 reads TGTGCCAGCAGCAACAGGGGGATCGGCTACACCTTC.

This chain connects TRBV29-1 to TRBJ1-2; 8 nucleotides align to TRBD1. CDR1 is SQVTM, CDR2 ANQGSEA, per germline. The CDR3 length is 14 residues. The V segment lost 1 base and the J segment 8 bases; nucleotides outside the gene matches: 9. The CDR3 loop is CSVEGGQGAKGYTF. The CDR3 DNA sequence: TGCAGCGTTGAAGGTGGGCAGGGGGCGAAGGGCTACACCTTC.

The chain links TRBV6-5 to TRBJ2-3; no clear D. CDR3 size: 14 residues. The V end was cut by 0 bases, the J end by 5 bases, with 9 bases between. Germline CDR1 reads MNHEY; CDR2 reads SVGAGI. CDR3 DNA sequence: TGTGCCAGCAGTTACTCTGAGTTGGTAGATACGCAGTATTTT. This sequence encodes CASSYSELVDTQYF.

This clonotype has only a few counts. The V call is TRBV20-1, the J call TRBJ2-5, with no clear D. Looked up from germline, CDR1 is DFQATT and CDR2 is SNEGSKA (reference sequence). Trimming took 5 bases from V and 1 from J, leaving 11 bases between them. The CDR3 is 13 residues long. DNA of the CDR3: TGCAGTGCTCCCCCCTCGGGCCAAGAGACCCAGTACTTC. Residues: CSAPPSGQETQYF.